These 11 T cell receptor beta chains were sequenced from one sample in a study of CD8+ T cells in alopecia areata. In each case, RNA was isolated and then reverse transcribed into cDNA as the sequencing template. Clones were read by immunoSEQ multiplex PCR, and TCRdb kept only the in-frame ones, dropping some. This table holds over 150,000 clones, about 61% found once. Material for sequencing was CD8+ T cells sorted from blood. The receptors here all came from a human donor in good health.

The chain uses TRBV15 and TRBJ1-2; 11 nucleotides line up with TRBD1. The CDR3 totals 13 residues. Germline trimming cut 5 bases from V and 4 bases from J; bases unmatched to any gene: 0. The V gene's germline CDR1 is LNHNV and CDR2 YYDKDF (reference sequence). CDR3 nucleotides: TGTGCCACCAGCGGGACAGGGGGCTATGGCTACACCTTC. Its translation: CATSGTGGYGYTF.

With regard to this clone: The same CDR3 also results from other DNA sequences found in this sample. This chain connects TRBV4-2 to TRBJ2-3; no clear D gene. The ends were cut back, 3 bases at V and 0 bases at J, with 4 bases in the middle. The germline gives CDR1 LGHNA, CDR2 YNFKEQ. The CDR3 runs to 13 residues. The CDR3 loop is CASSQGSTDTQYF. Here the CDR3 DNA reads TGTGCCAGCAGCCAGGGGAGCACAGATACGCAGTATTTT.

The chain is built from TRBV9 and TRBJ2-4, with D possibly being TRBD2 (5 bases). Per the germline V gene, CDR1 is SGDLS and CDR2 is YYNGEE. The CDR3 extends over 14 amino acids. V was cut by 4 bases and J by 2 bases, with 10 bases left in between. The CDR3 DNA sequence: TGTGCCAGCAGCCCCCCCGGGACCAAAAACATTCAGTACTTC. The encoded protein is CASSPPGTKNIQYF.

In this sample, this clone turned up a few times. This chain joins TRBV10-3 and TRBJ2-6, with D unclear. Germline V gene sequence: CDR1 ENHRY, CDR2 SYGVKD. The CDR3 has 18 amino acids. The V and J ends lost 3 bases and 0 bases respectively, with 15 bases between them. CDR3 DNA sequence: TGTGCCATCAGTGATTATGTTTGGAAGACCTCTGGGGCCAACGTCCTGACTTTC. Its protein is CAISDYVWKTSGANVLTF.

This clone has only one observation. DNA for the CDR3: TGTGCCAGTTCCAGGAGGAGCACAGATACGCAGTATTTT. Translated: CASSRRSTDTQYF. This rearrangement joins TRBV27 to TRBJ2-3, with D possibly TRBD2 on 5 matching bases. Trimming left V 9 bases short and J 0 bases short, with 10 bases between. CDR1 is MNHEY, CDR2 SMNVEV, per germline (reference sequence). The CDR3 has 13 residues.

This clone has a handful of counts. J is TRBJ2-1 and V is TRBV11-2; TRBD1 agrees at 9 bases. Germline values: CDR1 SGHAT, CDR2 FQNNGV. The CDR3 length is 16 residues. The ends lost 5 bases at V and 8 bases at J; junction bases unmatched: 13. The CDR3: CASSPTGQGDWDEQFF. The CDR3 bases are TGTGCCAGCAGCCCGACGGGACAGGGCGACTGGGATGAGCAGTTCTTC. The full variable domain, in which reference TRBV11-2 and TRBJ2-1 provide the parts outside the CDR3, is EAGVAQSPRYKIIEKRQSVAFWCNPISGHATLYWYQQILGQGPKLLIQFQNNGVVDDSQLPKDRFSAERLKGVDSTLKIQPAKLEDSAVYLCASSPTGQGDWDEQFFGPGTRLTVL.

The J gene is TRBJ2-6, the V gene TRBV5-1, with D possibly called TRBD1 or TRBD2 (5 bases each). V was pared by 3 bases and J by 9 bases, with 13 bases between. This CDR3 comprises 14 residues. CDR1 is SGHRS, CDR2 YFSETQ, per germline. The CDR3 reads CASSSSGTHNVLTF. The CDR3 DNA reads TGCGCCAGCAGCTCCTCCGGGACCCACAACGTCCTGACTTTC.

V gene TRBV27 combines with J gene TRBJ2-4; perhaps D is TRBD1 or TRBD2 (5 bases each). The CDR3 spans 19 residues. Trimming cost V 2 bases and J 0 bases, with 20 bases left between them. Germline CDR1 is MNHEY and CDR2 is SMNVEV (reference sequence). The CDR3 bases are TGTGCCAGCAGTTTAATCCGGGACGGGGAATCGTTAGCCAAAAACATTCAGTACTTC. It codes for CASSLIRDGESLAKNIQYF.

Here the CDR3 DNA reads TGCGCCAGCAGCCCGACAGGGGGCGGAGAGACCCAGTACTTC. The encoded protein is CASSPTGGGETQYF. This chain joins TRBV4-1 and TRBJ2-5; 10 positions match TRBD1. V was clipped by 4 bases and J by 4 bases; unmatched bases: 3. CDR1 and CDR2 (germline): MGHRA, YSYEKL. The CDR3 is 14 residues long.

The chain combines TRBV18 with TRBJ1-2; D unresolved. The CDR3 runs to 15 residues. Germline assignment: CDR1 KGHSH and CDR2 LQKENI. V gave up 3 bases and J gave up 7 bases, with 18 bases separating them. This CDR3 is CASSPTTKVSGGYTF. The CDR3 nucleotides read TGTGCCAGCTCACCTACGACAAAGGTGTCGGGTGGCTACACCTTC. The whole variable domain, remainder taken from reference TRBV18 and TRBJ1-2, is NAGVMQNPRHLVRRRGQEARLRCSPMKGHSHVYWYRQLPEEGLKFMVYLQKENIIDESGMPKERFSAEFPKEGPSILRIQQVVRGDSAAYFCASSPTTKVSGGYTFGSGTRLTVV.

The chain carries TRBV9 and TRBJ1-6; TRBD1 might be the D (5 bases). The CDR3 extends over 14 amino acids. V shed 3 bases and J shed 7 bases, with 11 bases lying between them. CDR1 and CDR2 (germline): SGDLS, YYNGEE. CDR3 nucleotides: TGTGCCAGCAGCGATGGGACGGGGAATTCACCCCTCCACTTT. It is translated as CASSDGTGNSPLHF.